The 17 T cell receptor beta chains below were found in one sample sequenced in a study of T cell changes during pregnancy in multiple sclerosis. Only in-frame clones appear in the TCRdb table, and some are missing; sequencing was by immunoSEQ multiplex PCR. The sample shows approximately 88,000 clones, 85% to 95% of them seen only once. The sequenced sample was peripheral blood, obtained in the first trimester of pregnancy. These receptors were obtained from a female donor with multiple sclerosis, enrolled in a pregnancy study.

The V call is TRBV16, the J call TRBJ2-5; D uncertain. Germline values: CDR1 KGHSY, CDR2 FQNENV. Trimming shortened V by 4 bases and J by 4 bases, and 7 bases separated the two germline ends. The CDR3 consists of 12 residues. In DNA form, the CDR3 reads TGTGCCAGCAGCCCGGGTGGAGAGACCCAGTACTTC. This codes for CASSPGGETQYF.

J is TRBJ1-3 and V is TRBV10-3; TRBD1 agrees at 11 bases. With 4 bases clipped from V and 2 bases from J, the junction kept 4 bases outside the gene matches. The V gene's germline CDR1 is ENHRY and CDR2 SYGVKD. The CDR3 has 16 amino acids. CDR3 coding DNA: TGTGCCATCAGTGCCTTGGACAGGGGGCCTGGAAACACCATATATTTT. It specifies CAISALDRGPGNTIYF.

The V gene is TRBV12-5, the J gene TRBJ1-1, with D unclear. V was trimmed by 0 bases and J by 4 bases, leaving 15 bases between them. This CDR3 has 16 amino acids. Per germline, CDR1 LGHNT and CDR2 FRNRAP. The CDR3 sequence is CASGLVRFGVPTEAFF. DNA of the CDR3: TGTGCTAGTGGTTTGGTAAGATTCGGGGTTCCCACTGAAGCTTTCTTT.

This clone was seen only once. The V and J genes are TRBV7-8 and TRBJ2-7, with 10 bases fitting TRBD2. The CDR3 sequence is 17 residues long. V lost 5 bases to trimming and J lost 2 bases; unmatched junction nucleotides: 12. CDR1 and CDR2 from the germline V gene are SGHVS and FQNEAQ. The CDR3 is CASSLGSGGRIPYEQYF. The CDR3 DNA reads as TGTGCCAGCAGCCTGGGTAGCGGGGGGCGGATCCCCTACGAGCAGTACTTC. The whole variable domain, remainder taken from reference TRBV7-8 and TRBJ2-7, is GAGVSQSPRYKVAKRGQDVALRCDPISGHVSLFWYQQALGQGPEFLTYFQNEAQLDKSGLPSDRFFAERPEGSVSTLKIQRTQQEDSAVYLCASSLGSGGRIPYEQYFGPGTRLTVT.

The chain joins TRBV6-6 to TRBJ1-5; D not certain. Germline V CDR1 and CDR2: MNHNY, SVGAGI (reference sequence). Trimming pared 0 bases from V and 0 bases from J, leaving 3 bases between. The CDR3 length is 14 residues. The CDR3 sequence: CASSYSYSNQPQHF. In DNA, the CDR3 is TGTGCCAGCAGTTACTCATATAGCAATCAGCCCCAGCATTTT.

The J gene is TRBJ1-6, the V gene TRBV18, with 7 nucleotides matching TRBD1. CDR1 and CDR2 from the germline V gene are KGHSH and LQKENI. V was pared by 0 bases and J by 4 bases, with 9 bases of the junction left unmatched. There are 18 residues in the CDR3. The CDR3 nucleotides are TGTGCCAGCTCACCACCTGCCGATGACAGGGATTATAATTCACCCCTCCACTTT. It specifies CASSPPADDRDYNSPLHF.

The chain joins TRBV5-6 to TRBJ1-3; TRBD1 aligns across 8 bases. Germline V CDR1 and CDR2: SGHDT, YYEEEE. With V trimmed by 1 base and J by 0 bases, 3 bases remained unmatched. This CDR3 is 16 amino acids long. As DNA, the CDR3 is TGTGCCAGCAGCTTGTGGACAGGGCACTCTGGAAACACCATATATTTT. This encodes CASSLWTGHSGNTIYF. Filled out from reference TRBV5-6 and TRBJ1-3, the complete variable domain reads DAGVTQSPTHLIKTRGQQVTLRCSPKSGHDTVSWYQQALGQGPQFIFQYYEEEERQRGNFPDRFSGHQFPNYSSELNVNALLLGDSALYLCASSLWTGHSGNTIYFGEGSWLTVV.

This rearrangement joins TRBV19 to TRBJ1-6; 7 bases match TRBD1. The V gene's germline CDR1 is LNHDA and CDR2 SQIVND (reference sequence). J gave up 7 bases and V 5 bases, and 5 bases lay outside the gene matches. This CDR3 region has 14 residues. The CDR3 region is CASSAQQGNSPLHF. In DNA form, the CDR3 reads TGTGCCAGTAGTGCCCAACAGGGGAATTCACCCCTCCACTTT.

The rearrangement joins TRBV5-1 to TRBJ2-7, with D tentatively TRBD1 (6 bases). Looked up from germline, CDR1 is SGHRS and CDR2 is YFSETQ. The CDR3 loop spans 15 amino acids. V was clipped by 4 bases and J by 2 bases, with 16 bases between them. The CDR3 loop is CASSVGATGPYEQYF. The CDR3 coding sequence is TGCGCCAGCAGCGTGGGGGCGACAGGTCCCTACGAGCAGTACTTC.

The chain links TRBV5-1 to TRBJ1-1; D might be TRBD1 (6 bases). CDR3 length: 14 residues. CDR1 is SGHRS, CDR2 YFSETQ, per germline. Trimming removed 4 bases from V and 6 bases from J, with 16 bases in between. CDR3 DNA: TGCGCCAGCAGCCCGGGACACCGGCTTGCTGAAGCTTTCTTT. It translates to CASSPGHRLAEAFF. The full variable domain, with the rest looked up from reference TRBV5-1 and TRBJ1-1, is KAGVTQTPRYLIKTRGQQVTLSCSPISGHRSVSWYQQTPGQGLQFLFEYFSETQRNKGNFPGRFSGRQFSNSRSEMNVSTLELGDSALYLCASSPGHRLAEAFFGQGTRLTVV.

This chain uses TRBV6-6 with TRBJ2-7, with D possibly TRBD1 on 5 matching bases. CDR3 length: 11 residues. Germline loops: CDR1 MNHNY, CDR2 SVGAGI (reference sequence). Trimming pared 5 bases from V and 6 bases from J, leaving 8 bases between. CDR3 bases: TGTGCCAGCAGTACGACAGCCGAGCAGTACTTC. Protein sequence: CASSTTAEQYF.

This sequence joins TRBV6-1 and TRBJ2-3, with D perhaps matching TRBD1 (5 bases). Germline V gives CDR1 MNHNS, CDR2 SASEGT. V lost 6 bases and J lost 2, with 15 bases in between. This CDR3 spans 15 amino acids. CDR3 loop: CASSGRRGNTDTQYF. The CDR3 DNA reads TGTGCCAGCAGCGGTCGAAGGGGAAACACAGATACGCAGTATTTT.

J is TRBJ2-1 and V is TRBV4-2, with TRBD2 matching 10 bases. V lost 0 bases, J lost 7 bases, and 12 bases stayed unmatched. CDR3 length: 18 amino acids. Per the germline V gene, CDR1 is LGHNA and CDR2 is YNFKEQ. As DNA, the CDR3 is TGTGCCAGCAGCCAAGAGCCCACTACCAGCGGGGGGGATAATGAGCAGTTCTTC. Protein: CASSQEPTTSGGDNEQFF.

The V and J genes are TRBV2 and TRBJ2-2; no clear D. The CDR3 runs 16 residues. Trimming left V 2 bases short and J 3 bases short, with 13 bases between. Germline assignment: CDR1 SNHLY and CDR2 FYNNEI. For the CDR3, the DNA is TGTGCCAGCAGTGAAACCACCCTCGAGGACACCGGGGAGCTGTTTTTT. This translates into CASSETTLEDTGELFF. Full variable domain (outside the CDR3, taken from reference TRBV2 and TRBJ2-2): EPEVTQTPSHQVTQMGQEVILRCVPISNHLYFYWYRQILGQKVEFLVSFYNNEISEKSEIFDDQFSVERPDGSNFTLKIRSTKLEDSAMYFCASSETTLEDTGELFFGEGSRLTVL.

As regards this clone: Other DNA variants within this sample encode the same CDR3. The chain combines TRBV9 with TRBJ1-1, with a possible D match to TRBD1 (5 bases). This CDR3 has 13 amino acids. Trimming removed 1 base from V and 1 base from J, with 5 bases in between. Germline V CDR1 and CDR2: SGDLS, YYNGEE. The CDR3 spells CASSVQGNTEAFF. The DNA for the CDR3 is TGTGCCAGCAGCGTACAGGGGAACACTGAAGCTTTCTTT. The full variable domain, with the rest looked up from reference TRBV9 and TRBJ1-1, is DSGVTQTPKHLITATGQRVTLRCSPRSGDLSVYWYQQSLDQGLQFLIQYYNGEERAKGNILERFSAQQFPDLHSELNLSSLELGDSALYFCASSVQGNTEAFFGQGTRLTVV.

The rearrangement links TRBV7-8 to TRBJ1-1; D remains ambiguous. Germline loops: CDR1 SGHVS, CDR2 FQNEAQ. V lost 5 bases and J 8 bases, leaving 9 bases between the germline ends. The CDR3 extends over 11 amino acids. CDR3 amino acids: CASSRGVEAFF. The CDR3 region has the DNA TGTGCCAGCAGCCGAGGAGTAGAAGCTTTCTTT. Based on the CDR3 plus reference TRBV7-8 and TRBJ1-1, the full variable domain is GAGVSQSPRYKVAKRGQDVALRCDPISGHVSLFWYQQALGQGPEFLTYFQNEAQLDKSGLPSDRFFAERPEGSVSTLKIQRTQQEDSAVYLCASSRGVEAFFGQGTRLTVV.

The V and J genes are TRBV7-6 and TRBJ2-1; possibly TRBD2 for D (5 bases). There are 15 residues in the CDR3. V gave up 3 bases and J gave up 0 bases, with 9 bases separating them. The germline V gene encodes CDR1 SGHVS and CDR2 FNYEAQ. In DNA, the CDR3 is TGTGCCAGCAGCTTTGAGGGCAGCTCCTACAATGAGCAGTTCTTC. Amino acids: CASSFEGSSYNEQFF.